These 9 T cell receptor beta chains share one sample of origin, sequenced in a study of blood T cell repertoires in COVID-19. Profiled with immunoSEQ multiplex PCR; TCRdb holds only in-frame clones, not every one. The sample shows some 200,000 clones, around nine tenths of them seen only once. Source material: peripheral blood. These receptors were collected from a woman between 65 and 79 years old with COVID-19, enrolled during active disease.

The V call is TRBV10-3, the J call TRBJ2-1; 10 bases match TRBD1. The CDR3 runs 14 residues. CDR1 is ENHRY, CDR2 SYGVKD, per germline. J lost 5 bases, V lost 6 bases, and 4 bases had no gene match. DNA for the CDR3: TGTGCCATCAGGCGACAGGGGGCCGACAATGAGCAGTTCTTC. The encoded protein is CAIRRQGADNEQFF.

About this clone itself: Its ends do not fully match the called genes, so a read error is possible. The CDR3 reads CASSQDPGLAGSGVF. In DNA, the CDR3 is TGTGCCAGCAGCCAAGATCCAGGACTAGCGGGGTCCGGGGTCTTC. The V and J genes are TRBV3-1 (or the pseudogene TRBV3-2) and TRBJ2-1, with TRBD2 matching over 12 bases. This CDR3 spans 15 amino acids. Germline values: CDR1 LGHDT, CDR2 YNNKEL (reference sequence).

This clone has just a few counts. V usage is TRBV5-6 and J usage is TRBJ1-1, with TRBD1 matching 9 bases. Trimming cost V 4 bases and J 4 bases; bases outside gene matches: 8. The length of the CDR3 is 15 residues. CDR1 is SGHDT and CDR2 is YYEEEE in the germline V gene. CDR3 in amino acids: CASSPDRGRFTEAFF. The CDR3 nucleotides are TGTGCCAGCAGCCCGGACAGGGGTCGATTCACTGAAGCTTTCTTT.

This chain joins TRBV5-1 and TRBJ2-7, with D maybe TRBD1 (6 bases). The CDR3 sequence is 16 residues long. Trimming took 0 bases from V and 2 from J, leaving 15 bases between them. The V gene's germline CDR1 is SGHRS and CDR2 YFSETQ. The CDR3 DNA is TGCGCCAGCAGCTTGGAGGACAGTCGCGCAGCCTACGAGCAGTACTTC. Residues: CASSLEDSRAAYEQYF. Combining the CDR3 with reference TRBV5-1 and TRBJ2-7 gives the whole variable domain KAGVTQTPRYLIKTRGQQVTLSCSPISGHRSVSWYQQTPGQGLQFLFEYFSETQRNKGNFPGRFSGRQFSNSRSEMNVSTLELGDSALYLCASSLEDSRAAYEQYFGPGTRLTVT.

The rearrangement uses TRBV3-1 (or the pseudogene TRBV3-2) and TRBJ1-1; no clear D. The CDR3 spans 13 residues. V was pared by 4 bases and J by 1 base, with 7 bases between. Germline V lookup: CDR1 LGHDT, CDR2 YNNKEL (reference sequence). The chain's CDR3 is CASSPNTNTEAFF. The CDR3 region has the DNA TGTGCCAGCAGCCCAAACACGAACACTGAAGCTTTCTTT.

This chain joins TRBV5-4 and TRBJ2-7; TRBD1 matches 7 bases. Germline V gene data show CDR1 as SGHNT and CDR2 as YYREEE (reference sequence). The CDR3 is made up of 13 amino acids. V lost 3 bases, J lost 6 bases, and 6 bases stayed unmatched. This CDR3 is CASSYPNRGEQYF. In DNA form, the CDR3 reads TGTGCCAGCAGCTACCCTAACAGGGGCGAGCAGTACTTC.

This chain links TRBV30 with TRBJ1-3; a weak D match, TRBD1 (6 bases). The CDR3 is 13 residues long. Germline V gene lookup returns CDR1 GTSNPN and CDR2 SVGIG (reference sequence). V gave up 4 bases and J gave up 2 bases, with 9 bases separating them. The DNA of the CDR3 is TGTGCCTGGAAAGCAGGGGCTGGAAACACCATATATTTT. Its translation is CAWKAGAGNTIYF.

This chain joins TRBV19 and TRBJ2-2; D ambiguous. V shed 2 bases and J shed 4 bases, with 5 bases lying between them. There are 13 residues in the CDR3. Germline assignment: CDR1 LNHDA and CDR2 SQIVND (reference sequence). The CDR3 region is CASSIRFTGELFF. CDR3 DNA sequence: TGTGCCAGTAGTATACGGTTCACCGGGGAGCTGTTTTTT.

The CDR3 coding sequence is TGTGCCAGCAGTTACTCCAGGGGCAACAATCAGCCCCAGCATTTT. This translates into CASSYSRGNNQPQHF. The chain links TRBV6-5 to TRBJ1-5, with D perhaps TRBD1 (6 bases). CDR1 and CDR2 (germline): MNHEY, SVGAGI. The CDR3 covers 15 residues. Trimming pared 0 bases from V and 3 bases from J, leaving 9 bases between.